The 15 T cell receptor beta chains below all came from one sample that was sequenced in a study of CD8+ T cells in alopecia areata. After isolation, RNA underwent reverse transcription to generate cDNA as the sequencing template. Method: immunoSEQ multiplex PCR; TCRdb's copy keeps in-frame clones and lacks some. Altogether some 180,000 clones are present, 51% being singletons, with the ten largest covering 9.5% to 13%. Stated treatment: oral pan-JAK inhibitor, 5-10 mg twice daily. The sample was CD8+ T cells sorted from blood, taken around week 54, from a patient treated with tofacitinib. The receptors here all came from a human donor with alopecia areata.

This clone was counted only a few times. The rearrangement links TRBV5-6 to TRBJ2-1; D might be TRBD2 (6 bases). CDR3 length equals 11 residues. Germline CDR1 and CDR2: SGHDT and YYEEEE. Trimming shortened V by 6 bases and J by 9 bases, and 10 bases separated the two germline ends. CDR3 in DNA: TGTGCCAGCACCATGGAGGGTGAGCAGTTCTTC. It specifies CASTMEGEQFF.

This chain connects TRBV29-1 to TRBJ1-1, with D perhaps TRBD1 (6 bases). V dropped 3 bases and J dropped 0 bases, with 26 bases sitting between them. Germline lookup yields CDR1 SQVTM and CDR2 ANQGSEA. The CDR3 covers 19 residues. In DNA, the CDR3 is TGCAGCGTTGATGGGAAAGGAGGGGGGATAAGGGATTTGAACACTGAAGCTTTCTTT. Residues: CSVDGKGGGIRDLNTEAFF.

Turning to this clone: This specimen includes other DNA sequences encoding the same CDR3. The chain combines TRBV29-1 with TRBJ1-1, with 7 bases identical to TRBD1. The CDR3 is 13 amino acids. Losses at the gene ends were 7 bases for V and 0 bases for J; bases not matched to a gene: 5. CDR1 SQVTM and CDR2 ANQGSEA come from the germline V gene. The CDR3 reads CSAGDSLNTEAFF. The CDR3 nucleotides read TGCAGCGCGGGGGACAGTTTGAACACTGAAGCTTTCTTT. Complete variable domain (other parts from reference TRBV29-1 and TRBJ1-1): SAVISQKPSRDICQRGTSLTIQCQVDSQVTMMFWYRQQPGQSLTLIATANQGSEATYESGFVIDKFPISRPNLTFSTLTVSNMSPEDSSIYLCSAGDSLNTEAFFGQGTRLTVV.

The CDR3 here is CASSLGSLNGYTF. CDR3 DNA sequence: TGCGCCAGCAGCTTGGGCAGCCTCAATGGCTACACCTTC. The chain recombines TRBV5-1 with TRBJ1-2; no reliable D call. CDR3 length: 13 residues. The V and J ends lost 0 bases and 6 bases respectively, with 9 bases between them. From germline, CDR1 is SGHRS and CDR2 YFSETQ.

The chain employs TRBV19 and TRBJ1-1, with 8 positions matching TRBD1. Trimming removed 8 bases from V and 4 bases from J; junction bases left unmatched: 21. Germline V gene sequence: CDR1 LNHDA, CDR2 SQIVND (reference sequence). This CDR3 region has 18 residues. The CDR3 DNA follows: TGTGCCAGTCCGCGTTGTCCTCAGACGGACAGGGAGAGCACTGAAGCTTTCTTT. Amino acids: CASPRCPQTDRESTEAFF.

This chain joins TRBV5-6 and TRBJ2-5; no firm D call. The V gene lost 4 bases and the J gene lost 1 base, with 20 bases spanning the gap. CDR3 length: 17 amino acids. The germline gives CDR1 SGHDT, CDR2 YYEEEE. As DNA, the CDR3 is TGTGCCAGCAGCACGCGGCGGCTAACCCTCCGCCAAGAGACCCAGTACTTC. This translates into CASSTRRLTLRQETQYF. The entire variable domain, with the rest obtained from reference TRBV5-6 and TRBJ2-5, is as follows: DAGVTQSPTHLIKTRGQQVTLRCSPKSGHDTVSWYQQALGQGPQFIFQYYEEEERQRGNFPDRFSGHQFPNYSSELNVNALLLGDSALYLCASSTRRLTLRQETQYFGPGTRLLVL.

This clone was counted a few times. The chain joins TRBV5-4 to TRBJ2-7; the match to TRBD1 covers 7 bases. The CDR3 has 14 amino acids. Trimming at V came to 4 bases and at J to 2 bases, leaving 6 bases not matched to a gene. Germline values: CDR1 SGHNT, CDR2 YYREEE (reference sequence). The CDR3 loop reads CASSLDRSPYEQYF. CDR3 coding DNA: TGTGCCAGCAGCCTGGACAGGTCCCCCTACGAGCAGTACTTC. The variable domain in full, completed from reference TRBV5-4 and TRBJ2-7, reads ETGVTQSPTHLIKTRGQQVTLRCSSQSGHNTVSWYQQALGQGPQFIFQYYREEENGRGNFPPRFSGLQFPNYSSELNVNALELDDSALYLCASSLDRSPYEQYFGPGTRLTVT.

The gene calls are TRBV15 and TRBJ2-7; 8 bases fit TRBD1. This CDR3 is 14 amino acids long. V dropped 5 bases and J dropped 6; count of bases not matched to a gene: 9. Germline V gene sequence: CDR1 LNHNV, CDR2 YYDKDF (reference sequence). CDR3 sequence (DNA): TGTGCCACCAGCTCCGGACAGGGTTGGGGCGAGCAGTACTTC. Protein product: CATSSGQGWGEQYF.

CDR3 region: CASSKGPIGYTF. For the CDR3, the DNA is TGCGCCAGCAGCAAGGGGCCCATTGGCTACACCTTC. The rearrangement joins TRBV5-1 to TRBJ1-2; D may be TRBD1 (5 bases). Germline loops: CDR1 SGHRS, CDR2 YFSETQ. The CDR3 runs 12 residues. V was pared by 4 bases and J by 7 bases, with 11 bases between. Filled out from reference TRBV5-1 and TRBJ1-2, the complete variable domain reads KAGVTQTPRYLIKTRGQQVTLSCSPISGHRSVSWYQQTPGQGLQFLFEYFSETQRNKGNFPGRFSGRQFSNSRSEMNVSTLELGDSALYLCASSKGPIGYTFGSGTRLTVV.

V gene TRBV29-1 combines with J gene TRBJ2-3; 10 nucleotides match TRBD2. J gave up 1 base and V 8 bases, and 12 bases lay outside the gene matches. CDR3 size: 16 residues. Germline lookup yields CDR1 SQVTM and CDR2 ANQGSEA. The CDR3: CSQQASGGSGTDTQYF. The CDR3 bases are TGCAGCCAGCAGGCTAGCGGGGGATCGGGCACAGATACGCAGTATTTT.

The chain has TRBV4-3 and TRBJ2-5; 7 nucleotides align to TRBD1. Trimming took 5 bases from V and 5 from J; bases not matched to a gene: 11. The CDR3 extends over 15 amino acids. Germline CDR1 LGHNA, CDR2 YSLEER. Written as DNA, the CDR3 is TGCGCCAGCAGCGGGCAAATCGACAGGGCGGAGACCCAGTACTTC. Translated: CASSGQIDRAETQYF.

V and J are TRBV11-2 and TRBJ2-7; D may match TRBD1 or TRBD2 (5 bases each). The germline V gene has CDR1 SGHAT and CDR2 FQNNGV. The CDR3 spans 14 residues. With 1 base removed from V and 2 bases from J, the gap between germline ends came to 9 bases. As DNA, the CDR3 is TGTGCCAGCAGCTTAGGACAGACTACCTACGAGCAGTACTTC. Its protein product is CASSLGQTTYEQYF.

In DNA, the CDR3 is TGTGCCAGCTCACCGGGACAGGGGGCCGATACGCAGTATTTT. Amino acid sequence: CASSPGQGADTQYF. The V gene is TRBV18, the J gene TRBJ2-3, with 12 nucleotides matching TRBD1. CDR3 length: 14 residues. The V gene's germline CDR1 is KGHSH and CDR2 LQKENI. V gave up 3 bases and J gave up 6 bases; unmatched junction bases: 1.

V usage is TRBV27 and J usage is TRBJ2-5; the match to TRBD2 covers 7 bases. The V segment lost 6 bases and the J segment 4 bases; nucleotides outside the gene matches: 5. The CDR3 runs to 13 residues. The germline V gene has CDR1 MNHEY and CDR2 SMNVEV (reference sequence). In DNA, the CDR3 is TGTGCCAGCAGCGCCGCTAGCGGAGAGACCCAGTACTTC. Encoded protein: CASSAASGETQYF.

This clone was recorded a few times. This rearrangement joins TRBV29-1 to TRBJ1-2, with a possible D match to TRBD1 (5 bases). Between the trimmed V and J ends, which lost 1 base and 4 bases, there was a span of 19 bases. The CDR3 runs 16 residues. Germline CDR1 and CDR2: SQVTM and ANQGSEA. DNA for the CDR3: TGCAGCGTTGAAGGCTCCGCGGGGGAGTCCCTCTATGGCTACACCTTC. This gives the protein CSVEGSAGESLYGYTF.